These T cell receptor beta chains were read from a single sample in a study of T cell changes during pregnancy in multiple sclerosis. The repertoire was sequenced with immunoSEQ multiplex PCR; TCRdb's copy has only in-frame clones and lacks some. The table includes more than 40,000 clones, 80% to 95% detected once. This specimen was CD4+ T cells from peripheral blood mononuclear cells, taken in the third trimester of pregnancy. Receptor source: a female donor with multiple sclerosis, enrolled in a pregnancy study. CDR3s include the opening cysteine and the closing phenylalanine or tryptophan. A D gene is named only where the DNA matches it firmly. The size of a clone is reported for some rows only, either as once, few or many, or as a class for expanded clones.

D gene: .; clone size: .; V gene: TRBV29-1; J gene: TRBJ1-1; CDR3 DNA: TGCAGCGTTGAAGATCCGGGGAGGGCTGAAGCTTTCTTT; CDR3 protein: CSVEDPGRAEAFF
D gene: TRBD1; clone size: .; V gene: TRBV10-3; J gene: TRBJ1-1; CDR3 DNA: TGTGCCACCGGACAGGGGTTGAACACTGAAGCTTTCTTT; CDR3 protein: CATGQGLNTEAFF
D gene: .; clone size: .; V gene: TRBV7-2; J gene: TRBJ2-7; CDR3 DNA: TGTGCCAGCAGCAAAGGCGGCTACGAGCAGTACTTC; CDR3 protein: CASSKGGYEQYF
D gene: .; clone size: .; V gene: TRBV9; J gene: TRBJ2-7; CDR3 DNA: TGTGCCAGCAGTTTTGAGGGCGGGTTCTCCTACGAGCAGTACTTC; CDR3 protein: CASSFEGGFSYEQYF
D gene: TRBD1; clone size: .; V gene: TRBV11-2; J gene: TRBJ1-2; CDR3 DNA: TGTGCCAGCAGCTTAGGGGACAGGGCTAACTATGGCTACACCTTC; CDR3 protein: CASSLGDRANYGYTF
D gene: .; clone size: .; V gene: TRBV14; J gene: TRBJ2-3; CDR3 DNA: TGTGCCAGCAGCAAGGACACCTTCTCGAGGTATTTT; CDR3 protein: CASSKDTFSRYF
D gene: .; clone size: .; V gene: TRBV15; J gene: TRBJ2-3; CDR3 DNA: TGTGCCACCAGCAGAGAACCGGGGTACGGCACAGATACGCAGTATTTT; CDR3 protein: CATSREPGYGTDTQYF
D gene: .; clone size: once; V gene: TRBV28; J gene: TRBJ1-4; CDR3 DNA: TGTGCCAGCAGTTTAATCTCCCCGGGAGGAGTTAATGAAAAACTGTTTTTT; CDR3 protein: CASSLISPGGVNEKLFF
D gene: .; clone size: once; V gene: TRBV6-5; J gene: TRBJ2-7; CDR3 DNA: TGTGCCAGCAGTTACCTAGCCAGCTCCTACGAGCAGTACTTC; CDR3 protein: CASSYLASSYEQYF
D gene: .; clone size: .; V gene: TRBV10-3; J gene: TRBJ2-7; CDR3 DNA: TGTGCCATCAGTGAAGGAGCGTTGAAATACGAGCAGTACTTC; CDR3 protein: CAISEGALKYEQYF
D gene: .; clone size: .; V gene: TRBV19; J gene: TRBJ2-7; CDR3 DNA: TGTGCCAGTAGTAATGGGGGTGGCGGGACCGCGCAGTACTTC; CDR3 protein: CASSNGGGGTAQYF
D gene: TRBD1; clone size: few; V gene: TRBV2; J gene: TRBJ1-1; CDR3 DNA: TGTGCCAGCAGTCGGGACAGGGTTCGTGGGACTGAAGCTTTCTTT; CDR3 protein: CASSRDRVRGTEAFF
D gene: TRBD1; clone size: .; V gene: TRBV5-1; J gene: TRBJ2-1; CDR3 DNA: TGCGCCAGCAGCTTGGGGACAGGGGGTTTGGCTGAGCAGTTCTTC; CDR3 protein: CASSLGTGGLAEQFF
D gene: TRBD2; clone size: .; V gene: TRBV10-3; J gene: TRBJ2-7; CDR3 DNA: TGTGCCATCAGTGGAACTAGCGGGAGGGCTGACGAGCAGTACTTC; CDR3 protein: CAISGTSGRADEQYF
D gene: .; clone size: .; V gene: TRBV7-9; J gene: TRBJ2-5; CDR3 DNA: TGTGCCAGCAGCCCTATCTCGGGGTTTGAAGAGACCCAGTACTTC; CDR3 protein: CASSPISGFEETQYF
D gene: .; clone size: once; V gene: TRBV28; J gene: TRBJ2-7; CDR3 DNA: TGTGCCAGCAGCTCGGGACACCCCTACGAGCAGTACTTC; CDR3 protein: CASSSGHPYEQYF
D gene: TRBD2; clone size: .; V gene: TRBV10-1; J gene: TRBJ2-7; CDR3 DNA: TGCGCCAATATAGCCCCTAGCGGTATCTACGAGCAGTACTTC; CDR3 protein: CANIAPSGIYEQYF
D gene: TRBD1; clone size: .; V gene: TRBV9; J gene: TRBJ1-4; CDR3 DNA: TGTGCCAGCAGCGTAGGTTCGGGGACAGGGAATGAAAAACTGTTTTTT; CDR3 protein: CASSVGSGTGNEKLFF
D gene: TRBD2; clone size: once; V gene: TRBV4-3; J gene: TRBJ2-2; CDR3 DNA: TGCGCCAGCAGCCGCTCAAGGGGGCTAGCGGGAGGATGGACCGGGGAGCTGTTTTTT; CDR3 protein: CASSRSRGLAGGWTGELFF
D gene: .; clone size: once; V gene: TRBV5-1; J gene: TRBJ2-5; CDR3 DNA: TGCGCCAGCAGCCAAAACCCCGCGGGCTGGGAGACCCAGTACTTC; CDR3 protein: CASSQNPAGWETQYF
D gene: TRBD1; clone size: .; V gene: TRBV18; J gene: TRBJ1-2; CDR3 DNA: TGTGCCAGCTCACCAACGGGACAGCCTTCCTATGGCTACACCTTC; CDR3 protein: CASSPTGQPSYGYTF
D gene: .; clone size: .; V gene: TRBV19; J gene: TRBJ1-5; CDR3 DNA: TGTGCCAGTAGTATTTTAAATCAGCCCCAGCATTTT; CDR3 protein: CASSILNQPQHF
D gene: .; clone size: .; V gene: TRBV19; J gene: TRBJ1-5; CDR3 DNA: TGTGCCAGTAGCTCCACATTGGGCAATCAGCCCCAGCATTTT; CDR3 protein: CASSSTLGNQPQHF
D gene: .; clone size: .; V gene: TRBV2; J gene: TRBJ1-4; CDR3 DNA: TGTGCCAGCAGCCGACAGAACACTAATGAAAAACTGTTTTTT; CDR3 protein: CASSRQNTNEKLFF
D gene: .; clone size: .; V gene: TRBV10-3; J gene: TRBJ1-1; CDR3 DNA: TGTGCCATCAGTTCTGGACAGAAGAACACTGAAGCTTTCTTT; CDR3 protein: CAISSGQKNTEAFF
D gene: .; clone size: once; V gene: TRBV5-1; J gene: TRBJ2-1; CDR3 DNA: TGCGCCAGCAGCCACACCTTTGACAATGAGCAGTTCTTC; CDR3 protein: CASSHTFDNEQFF
D gene: .; clone size: .; V gene: TRBV6-6; J gene: TRBJ2-5; CDR3 DNA: TGTGCCAGCAGTTACTTGTTATCAGAGACCCAGTACTTC; CDR3 protein: CASSYLLSETQYF
D gene: .; clone size: .; V gene: TRBV7-9; J gene: TRBJ2-7; CDR3 DNA: TGTGCCAGCAGCTTGAGTTTTTCCTACGAGCAGTACTTC; CDR3 protein: CASSLSFSYEQYF
D gene: .; clone size: .; V gene: TRBV5-1; J gene: TRBJ1-2; CDR3 DNA: TGCGCCAGCAGCTCGGGGGGCGTTAACTATGGCTACACCTTC; CDR3 protein: CASSSGGVNYGYTF
D gene: .; clone size: .; V gene: TRBV6-5; J gene: TRBJ2-1; CDR3 DNA: TGTGCCAGCGGGGGGGGCATAGGGAGTGAGCAGTTCTTC; CDR3 protein: CASGGGIGSEQFF
D gene: TRBD2; clone size: once; V gene: TRBV2; J gene: TRBJ2-3; CDR3 DNA: TGTGCCAGCAGTGGAGTCCTATTCCATAGCGGGAGGGGGACAGATACGCAGTATTTT; CDR3 protein: CASSGVLFHSGRGTDTQYF